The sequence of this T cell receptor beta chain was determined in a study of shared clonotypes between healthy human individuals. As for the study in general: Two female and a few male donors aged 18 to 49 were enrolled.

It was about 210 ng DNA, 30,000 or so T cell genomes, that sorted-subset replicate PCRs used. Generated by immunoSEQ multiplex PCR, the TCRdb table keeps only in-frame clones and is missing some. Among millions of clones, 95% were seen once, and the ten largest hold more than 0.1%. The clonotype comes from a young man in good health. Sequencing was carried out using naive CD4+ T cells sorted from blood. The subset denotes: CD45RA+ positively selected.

The DNA of the CDR3 is TGTGCCAGCAGTTATGCGGGACAGCGTGAAGCTTTCTTT. Amino acids: CASSYAGQREAFF. The chain links TRBV28 to TRBJ1-1; 7 bases fit TRBD1. CDR1 and CDR2 (germline): MDHEN, SYDVKM. Trimming removed 4 bases from V and 7 bases from J; junction bases left unmatched: 6. The CDR3 consists of 13 residues.